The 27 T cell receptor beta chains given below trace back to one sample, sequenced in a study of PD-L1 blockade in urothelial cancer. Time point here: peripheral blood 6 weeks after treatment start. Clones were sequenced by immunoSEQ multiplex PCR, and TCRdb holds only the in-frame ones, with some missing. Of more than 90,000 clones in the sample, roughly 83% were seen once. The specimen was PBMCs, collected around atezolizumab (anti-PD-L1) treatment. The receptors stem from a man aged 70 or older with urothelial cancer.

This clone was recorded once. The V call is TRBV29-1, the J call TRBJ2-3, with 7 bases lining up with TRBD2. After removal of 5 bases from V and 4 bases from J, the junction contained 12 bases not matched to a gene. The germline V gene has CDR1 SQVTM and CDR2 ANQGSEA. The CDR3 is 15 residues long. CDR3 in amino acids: CSVPTPGGGSDTQYF. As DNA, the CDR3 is TGCAGCGTTCCCACTCCGGGGGGTGGGTCAGATACGCAGTATTTT.

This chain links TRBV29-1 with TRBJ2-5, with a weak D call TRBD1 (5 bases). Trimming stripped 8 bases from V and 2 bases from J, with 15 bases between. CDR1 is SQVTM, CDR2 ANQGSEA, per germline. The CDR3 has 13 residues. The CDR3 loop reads CSTLRQSQETQYF. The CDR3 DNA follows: TGCAGCACCCTGCGACAGTCTCAAGAGACCCAGTACTTC. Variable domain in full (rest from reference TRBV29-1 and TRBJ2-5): SAVISQKPSRDICQRGTSLTIQCQVDSQVTMMFWYRQQPGQSLTLIATANQGSEATYESGFVIDKFPISRPNLTFSTLTVSNMSPEDSSIYLCSTLRQSQETQYFGPGTRLLVL.

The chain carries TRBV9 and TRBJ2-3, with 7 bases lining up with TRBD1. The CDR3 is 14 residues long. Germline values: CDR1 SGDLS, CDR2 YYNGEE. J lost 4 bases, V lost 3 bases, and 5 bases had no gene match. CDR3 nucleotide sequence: TGTGCCAGCAGCGAACAGGGGAGCGCAGATACGCAGTATTTT. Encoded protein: CASSEQGSADTQYF.

The CDR3 is CASSQDGTGAVTNTEAFF. Written as DNA, the CDR3 is TGTGCCAGCAGCCAAGATGGGACAGGGGCGGTTACGAACACTGAAGCTTTCTTT. The chain carries TRBV14 and TRBJ1-1; 10 bases line up with TRBD1. The CDR3 loop spans 18 amino acids. CDR1 SGHDN and CDR2 FVKESK come from the germline V gene. The V segment lost 0 bases and the J segment 1 base; nucleotides outside the gene matches: 8.

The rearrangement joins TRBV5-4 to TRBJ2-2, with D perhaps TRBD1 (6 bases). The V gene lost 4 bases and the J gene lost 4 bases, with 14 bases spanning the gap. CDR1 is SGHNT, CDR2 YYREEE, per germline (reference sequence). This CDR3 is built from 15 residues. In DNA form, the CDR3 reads TGTGCCAGCAGCCCCGCCGGGACAACCACCGGGGAGCTGTTTTTT. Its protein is CASSPAGTTTGELFF. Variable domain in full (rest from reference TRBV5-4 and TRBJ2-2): ETGVTQSPTHLIKTRGQQVTLRCSSQSGHNTVSWYQQALGQGPQFIFQYYREEENGRGNFPPRFSGLQFPNYSSELNVNALELDDSALYLCASSPAGTTTGELFFGEGSRLTVL.

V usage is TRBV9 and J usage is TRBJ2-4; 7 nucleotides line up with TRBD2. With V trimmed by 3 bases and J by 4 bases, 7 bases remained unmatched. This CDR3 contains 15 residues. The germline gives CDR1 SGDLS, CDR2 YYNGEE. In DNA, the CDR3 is TGTGCCAGCAGCGGAGGGGCGGGAGAGAAAAACATTCAGTACTTC. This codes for CASSGGAGEKNIQYF.

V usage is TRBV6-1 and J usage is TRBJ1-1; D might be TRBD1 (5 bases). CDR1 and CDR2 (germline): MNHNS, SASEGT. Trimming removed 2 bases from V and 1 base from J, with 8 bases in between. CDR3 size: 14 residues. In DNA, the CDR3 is TGTGCCAGCAGTGAACAGGGTCAGAACACTGAAGCTTTCTTT. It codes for CASSEQGQNTEAFF.

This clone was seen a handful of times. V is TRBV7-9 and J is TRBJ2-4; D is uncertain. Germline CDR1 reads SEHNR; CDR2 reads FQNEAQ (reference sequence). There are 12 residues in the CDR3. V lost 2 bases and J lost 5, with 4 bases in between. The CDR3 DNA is TGTGCCAGCAGCTTATCAGAAAACATTCAGTACTTC. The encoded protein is CASSLSENIQYF. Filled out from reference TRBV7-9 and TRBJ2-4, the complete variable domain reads DTGVSQNPRHKITKRGQNVTFRCDPISEHNRLYWYRQTLGQGPEFLTYFQNEAQLEKSRLLSDRFSAERPKGSFSTLEIQRTEQGDSAMYLCASSLSENIQYFGAGTRLSVL.

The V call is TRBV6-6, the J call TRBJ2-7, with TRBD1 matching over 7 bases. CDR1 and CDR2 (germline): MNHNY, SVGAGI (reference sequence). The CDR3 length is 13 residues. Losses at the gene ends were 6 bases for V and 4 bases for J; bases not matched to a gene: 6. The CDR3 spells CASRTGIGYEQYF. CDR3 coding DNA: TGTGCCAGCAGGACAGGGATCGGGTACGAGCAGTACTTC.

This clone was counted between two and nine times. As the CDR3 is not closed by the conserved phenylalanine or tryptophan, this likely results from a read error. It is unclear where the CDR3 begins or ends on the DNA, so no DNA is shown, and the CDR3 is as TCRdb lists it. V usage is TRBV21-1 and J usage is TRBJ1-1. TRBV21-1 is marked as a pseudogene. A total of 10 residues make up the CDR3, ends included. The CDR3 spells CASSFRGTPL.

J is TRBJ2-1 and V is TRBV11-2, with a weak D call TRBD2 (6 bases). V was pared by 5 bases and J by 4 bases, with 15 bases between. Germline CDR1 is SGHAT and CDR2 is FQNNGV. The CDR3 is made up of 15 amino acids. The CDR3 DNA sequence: TGTGCCAGCAGCGCATTACTCGGGACTTACAATGAGCAGTTCTTC. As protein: CASSALLGTYNEQFF. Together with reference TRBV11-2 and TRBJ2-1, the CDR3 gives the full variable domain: EAGVAQSPRYKIIEKRQSVAFWCNPISGHATLYWYQQILGQGPKLLIQFQNNGVVDDSQLPKDRFSAERLKGVDSTLKIQPAKLEDSAVYLCASSALLGTYNEQFFGPGTRLTVL.

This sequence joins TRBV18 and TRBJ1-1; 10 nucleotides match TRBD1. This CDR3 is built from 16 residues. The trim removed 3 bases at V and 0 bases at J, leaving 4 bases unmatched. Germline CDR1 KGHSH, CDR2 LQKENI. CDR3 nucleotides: TGTGCCAGCTCACCGGCCGGGACAGGGGTGAACACTGAAGCTTTCTTT. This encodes CASSPAGTGVNTEAFF.

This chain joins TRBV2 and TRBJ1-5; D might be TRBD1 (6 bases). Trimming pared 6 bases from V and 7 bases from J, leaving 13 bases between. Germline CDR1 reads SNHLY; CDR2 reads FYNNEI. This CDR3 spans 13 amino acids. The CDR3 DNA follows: TGTGCCAGCAGGCTCACAGGGAACCAGCCCCAGCATTTT. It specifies CASRLTGNQPQHF. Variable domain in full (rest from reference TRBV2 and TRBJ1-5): EPEVTQTPSHQVTQMGQEVILRCVPISNHLYFYWYRQILGQKVEFLVSFYNNEISEKSEIFDDQFSVERPDGSNFTLKIRSTKLEDSAMYFCASRLTGNQPQHFGDGTRLSIL.

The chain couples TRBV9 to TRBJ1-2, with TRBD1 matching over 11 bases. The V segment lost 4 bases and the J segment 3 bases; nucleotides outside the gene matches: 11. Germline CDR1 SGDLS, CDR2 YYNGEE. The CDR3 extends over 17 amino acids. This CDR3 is CASSQGEGTGGYYGYTF. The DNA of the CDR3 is TGTGCCAGCAGCCAAGGGGAGGGGACAGGGGGATACTATGGCTACACCTTC.

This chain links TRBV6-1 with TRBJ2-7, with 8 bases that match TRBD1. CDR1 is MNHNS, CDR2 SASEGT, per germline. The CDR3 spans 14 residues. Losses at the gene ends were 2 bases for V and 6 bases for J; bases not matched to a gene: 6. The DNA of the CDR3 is TGTGCCAGCAGTGAATTGAGAGACAGGGGCGAGCAGTACTTC. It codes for CASSELRDRGEQYF.

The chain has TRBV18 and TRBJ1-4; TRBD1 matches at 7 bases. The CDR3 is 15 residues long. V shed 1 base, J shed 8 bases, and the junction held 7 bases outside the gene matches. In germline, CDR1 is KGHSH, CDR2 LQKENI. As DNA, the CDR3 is TGTGCCAGCTCACCACAGACAGGGATTAAGGAAAAACTGTTTTTT. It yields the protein CASSPQTGIKEKLFF.

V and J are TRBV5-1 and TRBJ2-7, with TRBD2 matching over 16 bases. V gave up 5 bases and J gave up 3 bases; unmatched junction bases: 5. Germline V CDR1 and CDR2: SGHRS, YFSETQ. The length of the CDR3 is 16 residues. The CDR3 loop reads CASSSGTSGGGYEQYF. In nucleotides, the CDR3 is TGCGCCAGCAGTTCCGGGACTAGCGGGGGGGGCTACGAGCAGTACTTC.

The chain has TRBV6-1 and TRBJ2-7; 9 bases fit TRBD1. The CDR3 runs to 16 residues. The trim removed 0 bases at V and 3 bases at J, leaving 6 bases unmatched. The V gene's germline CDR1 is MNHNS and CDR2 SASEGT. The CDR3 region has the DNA TGTGCCAGCAGTGAAGCCCCGGGACAGGGATTCTACGAGCAGTACTTC. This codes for CASSEAPGQGFYEQYF.

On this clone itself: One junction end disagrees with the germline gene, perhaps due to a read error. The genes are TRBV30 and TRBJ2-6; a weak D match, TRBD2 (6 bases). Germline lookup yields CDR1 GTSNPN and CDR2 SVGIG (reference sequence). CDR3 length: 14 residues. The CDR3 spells CAWARDSGADVLTF. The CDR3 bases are TGTGCCTGGGCACGGGACTCTGGGGCCGACGTCCTGACTTTC. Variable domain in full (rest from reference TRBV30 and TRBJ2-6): SQTIHQWPATLVQPVGSPLSLECTVEGTSNPNLYWYRQAAGRGLQLLFYSVGIGQISSEVPQNLSASRPQDRQFILSSKKLLLSDSGFYLCAWARDSGADVLTFGAGSRLTVL.

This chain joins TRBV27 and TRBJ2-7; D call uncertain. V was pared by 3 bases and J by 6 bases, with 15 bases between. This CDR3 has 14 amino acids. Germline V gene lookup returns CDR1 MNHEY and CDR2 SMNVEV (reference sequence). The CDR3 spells CASSFRHTPSEQYF. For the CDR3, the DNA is TGTGCCAGCAGTTTCAGGCACACACCCTCCGAGCAGTACTTC.

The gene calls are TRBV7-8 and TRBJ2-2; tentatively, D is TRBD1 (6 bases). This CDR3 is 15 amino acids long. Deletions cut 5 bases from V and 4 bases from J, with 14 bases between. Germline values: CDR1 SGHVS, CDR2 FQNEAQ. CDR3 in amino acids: CASSPGVVGTGELFF. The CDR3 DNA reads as TGTGCCAGCAGCCCAGGGGTTGTCGGCACCGGGGAGCTGTTTTTT.

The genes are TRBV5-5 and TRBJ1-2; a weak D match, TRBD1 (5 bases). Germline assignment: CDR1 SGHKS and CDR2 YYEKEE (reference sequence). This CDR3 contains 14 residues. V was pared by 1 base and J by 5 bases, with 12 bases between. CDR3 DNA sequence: TGTGCCAGCAGCTTGCAGGGCGTGGGATATGGCTACACCTTC. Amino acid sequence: CASSLQGVGYGYTF.

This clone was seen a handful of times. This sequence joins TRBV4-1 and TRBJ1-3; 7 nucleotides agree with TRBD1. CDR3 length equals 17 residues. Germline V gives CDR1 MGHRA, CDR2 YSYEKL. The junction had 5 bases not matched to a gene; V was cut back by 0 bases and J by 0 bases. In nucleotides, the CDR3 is TGCGCCAGCAGCCAAGATCACAGGGGACCCTCTGGAAACACCATATATTTT. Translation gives CASSQDHRGPSGNTIYF.

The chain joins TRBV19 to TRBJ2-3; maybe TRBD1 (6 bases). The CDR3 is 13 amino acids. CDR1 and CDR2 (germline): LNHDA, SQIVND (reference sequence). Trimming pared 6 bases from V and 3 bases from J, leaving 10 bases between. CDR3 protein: CASRQQGTDTQYF. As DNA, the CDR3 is TGTGCCAGTAGGCAACAGGGAACAGATACGCAGTATTTT.

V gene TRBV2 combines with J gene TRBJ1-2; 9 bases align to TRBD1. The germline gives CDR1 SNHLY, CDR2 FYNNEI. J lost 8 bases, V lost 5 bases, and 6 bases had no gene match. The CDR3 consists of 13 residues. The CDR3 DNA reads TGTGCCAGCAGTCACGGGACAGGGTGGGGCTACACCTTC. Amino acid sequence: CASSHGTGWGYTF.

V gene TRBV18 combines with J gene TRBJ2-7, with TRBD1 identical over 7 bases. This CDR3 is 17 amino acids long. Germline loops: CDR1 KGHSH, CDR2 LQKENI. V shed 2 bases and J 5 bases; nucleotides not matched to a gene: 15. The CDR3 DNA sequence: TGTGCCAGCTCACCATCCCCCTCAGGGAGAGGGGGCCACGAGCAGTACTTC. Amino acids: CASSPSPSGRGGHEQYF.

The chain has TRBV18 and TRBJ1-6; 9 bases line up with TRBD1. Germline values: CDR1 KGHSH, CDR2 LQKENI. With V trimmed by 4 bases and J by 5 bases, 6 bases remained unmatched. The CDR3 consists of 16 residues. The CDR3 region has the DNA TGTGCCAGCTCACTTTTTCGACAGGGGGATAATTCACCCCTCCACTTT. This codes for CASSLFRQGDNSPLHF.